The 2 T cell receptor beta chains listed next were all sequenced from one sample in a study of T cell changes during pregnancy in multiple sclerosis. Sequencing was performed with immunoSEQ multiplex PCR; in TCRdb, only in-frame clones are kept and a portion is missing. The sample carries 50,000 to 60,000 clones, more than 85% recorded once. The sample was CD4+ T cells from peripheral blood mononuclear cells, taken in the third trimester of pregnancy. Receptors originate from a female donor with multiple sclerosis, enrolled in a pregnancy study.

This clone was counted a few times. The genes are TRBV7-6 and TRBJ2-2, with D maybe TRBD2 (6 bases). The CDR3 length is 14 residues. V was cut by 5 bases and J by 1 base, with 8 bases left in between. Germline CDR1 is SGHVS and CDR2 is FNYEAQ. In nucleotides, the CDR3 is TGTGCCAGCAGCATGGGACTGAACACCGGGGAGCTGTTTTTT. Translation gives CASSMGLNTGELFF.

The chain employs TRBV6-5 and TRBJ2-3, with D tentatively TRBD2 (5 bases). V shed 6 bases and J shed 0 bases, with 10 bases lying between them. CDR1 and CDR2 (germline): MNHEY, SVGAGI. The CDR3 is made up of 14 amino acids. The CDR3 DNA reads TGTGCCAGCAGCGCCGGGGATAGCACAGATACGCAGTATTTT. It yields the protein CASSAGDSTDTQYF.